These 29 T cell receptor beta chains were sequenced from one sample in a study of blood T cells in healthy people across ages. A second roughly 7 to 12 cycle PCR used barcoded and J-beta primers. Via MiXCR, TCRdb re-called the 5' RACE reads, giving one row per CDR3 protein. The data contain around 820,000 distinct CDR3 sequences, just under 25% of them singletons. This sample was also put to use in a study of T cells of mothers and their children.

Material for sequencing was blood. These receptors came from a boy aged 5-17 years in good health.

The genes are TRBV20-1 and TRBJ2-1, with D possibly TRBD2 on 5 matching bases. The CDR3 loop spans 15 amino acids. Trimming stripped 3 bases from V and 4 bases from J, with 16 bases between. The V gene's germline CDR1 is DFQATT and CDR2 SNEGSKA (reference sequence). The CDR3 region has the DNA TGCAGTGCTAGCCCTACTAGTGTTGGGTACAATGAGCAGTTCTTC. Amino acid sequence: CSASPTSVGYNEQFF.

This chain uses TRBV6-5 with TRBJ1-4; tentative D call: TRBD1 (5 bases). The CDR3 totals 18 residues. Trimming shortened V by 0 bases and J by 8 bases, and 22 bases separated the two germline ends. The germline gives CDR1 MNHEY, CDR2 SVGAGI. The CDR3 nucleotides read TGTGCCAGCAGTTACTCGATCCCTGGGTCAGGGTTTGAGGAAAAACTGTTTTTT. Encoded protein: CASSYSIPGSGFEEKLFF.

In regard to this clonotype: The junction departs from the called germline gene at one end, perhaps through a read error. The gene calls are TRBV10-3 and TRBJ2-7; 8 bases agree with TRBD1. Per the germline V gene, CDR1 is ENHRY and CDR2 is SYGVKD. This CDR3 comprises 15 residues. The CDR3 reads CAISEGGTGPYEQYF. CDR3 coding DNA: TGTGCCATAAGTGAGGGCGGGACAGGCCCCTACGAGCAGTACTTC.

This chain joins TRBV7-2 and TRBJ2-2; D is possibly TRBD2 (6 bases). This CDR3 is 16 amino acids long. With 0 bases removed from V and 7 bases from J, the gap between germline ends came to 15 bases. Germline CDR1 and CDR2: SGHTA and FQGNSA. In nucleotides, the CDR3 is TGTGCCAGCAGCTTAGCAGTCGGAGGGTTGAACGGGGAGCTGTTTTTT. This gives the protein CASSLAVGGLNGELFF. Looking up the rest from reference TRBV7-2 and TRBJ2-2 gives the full variable domain: GAGVSQSPSNKVTEKGKDVELRCDPISGHTALYWYRQSLGQGLEFLIYFQGNSAPDKSGLPSDRFSAERTGGSVSTLTIQRTQQEDSAVYLCASSLAVGGLNGELFFGEGSRLTVL.

The chain couples TRBV27 to TRBJ2-5; TRBD2 matches 7 bases. Germline V gives CDR1 MNHEY, CDR2 SMNVEV (reference sequence). V was clipped by 5 bases and J by 5 bases; unmatched bases: 20. This CDR3 has 18 residues. The CDR3 reads CASSQNARDYTKVETQYF. CDR3 nucleotide sequence: TGTGCCAGCAGTCAGAACGCCAGGGACTATACGAAGGTGGAGACCCAGTACTTC.

This clonotype was detected only a few times. This chain links TRBV4-3 with TRBJ2-1; 9 bases are a match to TRBD2. V dropped 5 bases and J dropped 6; count of bases not matched to a gene: 14. There are 17 residues in the CDR3. The V gene's germline CDR1 is LGHNA and CDR2 YSLEER. In DNA, the CDR3 is TGCGCCAGCAGCTCCAAATTTGGCGCGGGGGGGCTCAATGAGCAGTTCTTC. Translation: CASSSKFGAGGLNEQFF.

The chain is built from TRBV28 and TRBJ2-7; 7 bases map to TRBD2. Unmatched junction bases numbered 11, after V lost 6 bases and J lost 0 bases. The V gene's germline CDR1 is MDHEN and CDR2 SYDVKM. The CDR3 extends over 16 amino acids. The DNA for the CDR3 is TGTGCCAGCAGCTTTACTAGCGTGCGTAGCTCCTACGAGCAGTACTTC. It yields the protein CASSFTSVRSSYEQYF.

This clonotype has a handful of counts. V usage is TRBV20-1 and J usage is TRBJ2-5; D call uncertain. This CDR3 region has 13 residues. Germline assignment: CDR1 DFQATT and CDR2 SNEGSKA (reference sequence). V was shortened by 3 bases and J by 1 base, with 9 bases between the two germline ends. Here the CDR3 DNA reads TGCAGTGCTAGGGCGGCAGCCCAAGAGACCCAGTACTTC. Its protein is CSARAAAQETQYF.

The chain recombines TRBV6-5 with TRBJ1-2; D may be TRBD1 (6 bases). CDR1 MNHEY and CDR2 SVGAGI come from the germline V gene. The length of the CDR3 is 14 residues. V was shortened by 0 bases and J by 8 bases, with 13 bases between the two germline ends. CDR3 in amino acids: CASSYSMGAYGYTF. The CDR3 DNA follows: TGTGCCAGCAGTTACTCGATGGGGGCTTACGGCTACACCTTC.

This clonotype was seen more than once but under ten times. V is TRBV6-1 and J is TRBJ2-3, with 12 bases aligning to TRBD2. V dropped 6 bases and J dropped 2; count of bases not matched to a gene: 12. The CDR3 runs to 18 residues. CDR1 is MNHNS, CDR2 SASEGT, per germline. The CDR3 is CASSPWASGGATTDTQYF. The CDR3 nucleotides read TGTGCCAGCAGCCCCTGGGCTAGCGGGGGGGCCACCACAGATACGCAGTATTTT.

This clonotype was observed a few times. The chain is built from TRBV5-1 and TRBJ2-5; D may be TRBD1 (6 bases). With the DNA end fitting TRBJ2-7 better, the J assignment may be wrong. The length of the CDR3 is 13 residues. Germline V gene data show CDR1 as SGHRS and CDR2 as YFSETQ. Here the CDR3 reads CASRWDNTYEQYF. The CDR3 region has the DNA TGCGCCAGCAGATGGGACAATACCTACGAGCAGTACTTC.

The V gene is TRBV10-1, the J gene TRBJ2-2; 10 nucleotides align to TRBD2. Germline CDR1 reads WNHNN; CDR2 reads SYGVQD (reference sequence). The V segment lost 4 bases and the J segment 2 bases; nucleotides outside the gene matches: 4. The CDR3 runs 16 residues. CDR3 amino acids: CASSAGLAVNTGELFF. CDR3 sequence (DNA): TGCGCCAGCAGTGCTGGACTAGCGGTTAACACCGGGGAGCTGTTTTTT.

This clonotype was found a few times. The rearrangement uses TRBV4-3 and TRBJ2-7; 12 bases agree with TRBD2. The CDR3 contains 15 residues. CDR1 is LGHNA and CDR2 is YSLEER in the germline V gene. V shed 2 bases, J shed 4 bases, and the junction held 3 bases outside the gene matches. CDR3 residues: CASSQRTSGDYEQYF. CDR3 DNA: TGCGCCAGCAGCCAACGGACTAGCGGGGATTACGAGCAGTACTTC.

This clonotype has a handful of counts. The chain carries TRBV29-1 and TRBJ2-1; D call uncertain. V gave up 6 bases and J gave up 7 bases, with 10 bases separating them. The CDR3 is 11 amino acids. From germline, CDR1 is SQVTM and CDR2 ANQGSEA. The CDR3 coding sequence is TGCAGCGTACCCGACGGGAATGAGCAGTTCTTC. Translation: CSVPDGNEQFF.

The rearrangement links TRBV7-8 to TRBJ2-1; 7 bases match TRBD1. The assigned J gene may be wrong: the sequence end matches TRBJ2-7 better. The germline V gene has CDR1 SGHVS and CDR2 FQNEAQ. There are 15 residues in the CDR3. CDR3 region: CASSLVDQGVGEQYF. In DNA, the CDR3 is TGTGCCAGCAGCTTAGTTGACCAGGGGGTAGGGGAGCAGTACTTC.

Only a few counts were recorded for this clonotype. The rearrangement joins TRBV7-2 to TRBJ2-4, with D perhaps TRBD1 or TRBD2 (5 bases each). CDR3 length: 13 amino acids. V was clipped by 2 bases and J by 6 bases, with 8 bases between them. Germline V CDR1 and CDR2: SGHTA, FQGNSA. CDR3 loop: CASSLRDGNIQYF. The CDR3 region has the DNA TGTGCCAGCAGCTTACGGGACGGAAACATTCAGTACTTC. The full variable domain, in which reference TRBV7-2 and TRBJ2-4 provide the parts outside the CDR3, is GAGVSQSPSNKVTEKGKDVELRCDPISGHTALYWYRQSLGQGLEFLIYFQGNSAPDKSGLPSDRFSAERTGGSVSTLTIQRTQQEDSAVYLCASSLRDGNIQYFGAGTRLSVL.

This clonotype turned up a few times. This chain links TRBV6-1 with TRBJ1-3, with unresolved D. CDR3 length: 15 residues. Trimming stripped 4 bases from V and 0 bases from J, with 10 bases between. Germline V gene lookup returns CDR1 MNHNS and CDR2 SASEGT. CDR3 coding DNA: TGTGCCAGCAGTGTTCTCGTAAGCTCTGGAAACACCATATATTTT. It specifies CASSVLVSSGNTIYF.

On this clonotype: No conserved phenylalanine or tryptophan ends this CDR3, so it is likely a read error. V and J are TRBV6-2 or TRBV6-3 and TRBJ2-1; D is uncertain. The J call may be incorrect, as the DNA end agrees better with TRBJ2-5. CDR1 and CDR2 from the germline V gene are MNHEY and SVGEGT. The CDR3 spans 15 residues. This chain's CDR3 is CASSYSGPSRETQYY. The CDR3 bases are TGTGCCAGCAGTTATTCAGGCCCCTCTCGGGAGACCCAGTACTAC.

This clonotype was observed a handful of times. This rearrangement joins TRBV14 to TRBJ2-7; 9 bases align to TRBD2. Germline CDR1 SGHDN, CDR2 FVKESK. CDR3 length equals 16 residues. Germline trimming cut 1 base from V and 4 bases from J; bases unmatched to any gene: 8. CDR3 region: CASSQAAGLARYEQYF. In DNA, the CDR3 is TGTGCCAGCAGCCAAGCGGCGGGACTAGCCAGGTACGAGCAGTACTTC.

There are a few counts of this clonotype. This rearrangement joins TRBV2 to TRBJ2-7, with TRBD1 identical over 9 bases. The V segment lost 6 bases and the J segment 3 bases; nucleotides outside the gene matches: 9. This CDR3 is 15 amino acids long. Germline V gene data show CDR1 as SNHLY and CDR2 as FYNNEI. The CDR3 sequence: CASREDRGWVYEQYF. For the CDR3, the DNA is TGTGCCAGCAGGGAGGACAGGGGTTGGGTCTACGAGCAGTACTTC.

This clonotype was found a few times. The chain carries TRBV20-1 and TRBJ1-6; tentative D call: TRBD1 (6 bases). Germline V gene lookup returns CDR1 DFQATT and CDR2 SNEGSKA (reference sequence). The CDR3 is made up of 15 amino acids. V was pared by 6 bases and J by 8 bases, with 20 bases between. The CDR3 DNA sequence: TGCAGTGCCCCAGCCGCCACAGGGTGGGATTCACCCCTCCACTTT. Encoded protein: CSAPAATGWDSPLHF.

This sequence joins TRBV29-1 and TRBJ2-5; D might be TRBD1 or TRBD2, each matching 5 bases. TRBJ2-1 explains the end of the DNA better; the J call may be wrong. The CDR3 is made up of 12 amino acids. In germline, CDR1 is SQVTM, CDR2 ANQGSEA. Here the CDR3 reads CSHEGRNNEQFF. DNA of the CDR3: TGCAGCCACGAGGGGCGGAACAATGAGCAGTTCTTC.

This sequence joins TRBV7-2 and TRBJ1-5, with 10 bases identical to TRBD1. CDR3 length equals 16 residues. From germline, CDR1 is SGHTA and CDR2 FQGNSA. V shed 2 bases and J 7 bases; nucleotides not matched to a gene: 8. The CDR3 loop is CASSLTMTGGGQPQHF. CDR3 bases: TGTGCCAGCAGCTTAACGATGACAGGGGGCGGGCAGCCCCAGCATTTT.

This clonotype was seen a few times. The CDR3 is CASSSPGGGEGTQYF. For the CDR3, the DNA is TGTGCCAGCAGCTCCCCCGGTGGGGGGGAAGGGACCCAGTACTTC. The genes are TRBV5-5 and TRBJ2-5; 7 nucleotides line up with TRBD2. Trimming cost V 3 bases and J 7 bases; bases outside gene matches: 12. CDR1 and CDR2 from the germline V gene are SGHKS and YYEKEE (reference sequence). The CDR3 contains 15 residues.

This sequence joins TRBV3-1 and TRBJ1-5, with 7 bases aligning to TRBD1. This CDR3 is built from 15 residues. V shed 4 bases, J shed 0 bases, and the junction held 3 bases outside the gene matches. Germline CDR1 is LGHDT and CDR2 is YNNKEL (reference sequence). The CDR3 is CASSPGQFSNQPQHF. The DNA for the CDR3 is TGTGCCAGCAGCCCGGGACAGTTTAGCAATCAGCCCCAGCATTTT. Supplemented by reference TRBV3-1 and TRBJ1-5, the full variable domain reads DTAVSQTPKYLVTQMGNDKSIKCEQNLGHDTMYWYKQDSKKFLKIMFSYNNKELIINETVPNRFSPKSPDKAHLNLHINSLELGDSAVYFCASSPGQFSNQPQHFGDGTRLSIL.

The table lists this clonotype with a few counts. V usage is TRBV18 and J usage is TRBJ2-3; D is tentatively TRBD1 or TRBD2 (6 bases each). Between the trimmed V and J ends, which lost 1 base and 4 bases, there was a span of 15 bases. Germline V lookup: CDR1 KGHSH, CDR2 LQKENI. The CDR3 covers 16 residues. CDR3 sequence reads: CASSPRDSRGSDTQYF. The CDR3 DNA reads TGTGCCAGCTCACCACGGGACTCGAGGGGGTCAGATACGCAGTATTTT.

This clonotype turned up a few times. The chain recombines TRBV10-3 with TRBJ2-1, with D unclear. TRBJ2-7 matches the DNA end more closely, so the J call is doubtful. CDR3 length equals 14 residues. Germline V gives CDR1 ENHRY, CDR2 SYGVKD. The CDR3 coding sequence is TGTGCCATCAGTGAGGGGTCTCAAATCTACGAGCAGTACTTC. Protein sequence: CAISEGSQIYEQYF.

V is TRBV6-1 and J is TRBJ1-4; 7 nucleotides align to TRBD1. Germline V gene data show CDR1 as MNHNS and CDR2 as SASEGT. The CDR3 runs 17 residues. The V gene end was trimmed by 4 bases and the J gene end by 0 bases; junction bases not matched to a gene: 8. CDR3 residues: CASSVRDRDSTNEKLFF. DNA for the CDR3: TGTGCCAGCAGTGTAAGGGACAGAGACTCAACTAATGAAAAACTGTTTTTT.

CDR3 sequence: CSVGWGGAETQYF. The CDR3 DNA reads as TGCAGCGTTGGCTGGGGGGGTGCGGAGACCCAGTACTTC. The chain employs TRBV29-1 and TRBJ2-1; 7 nucleotides line up with TRBD2. The tail of the sequence fits TRBJ2-5 better, so the J call may be wrong. Germline lookup yields CDR1 SQVTM and CDR2 ANQGSEA. The length of the CDR3 is 13 residues.